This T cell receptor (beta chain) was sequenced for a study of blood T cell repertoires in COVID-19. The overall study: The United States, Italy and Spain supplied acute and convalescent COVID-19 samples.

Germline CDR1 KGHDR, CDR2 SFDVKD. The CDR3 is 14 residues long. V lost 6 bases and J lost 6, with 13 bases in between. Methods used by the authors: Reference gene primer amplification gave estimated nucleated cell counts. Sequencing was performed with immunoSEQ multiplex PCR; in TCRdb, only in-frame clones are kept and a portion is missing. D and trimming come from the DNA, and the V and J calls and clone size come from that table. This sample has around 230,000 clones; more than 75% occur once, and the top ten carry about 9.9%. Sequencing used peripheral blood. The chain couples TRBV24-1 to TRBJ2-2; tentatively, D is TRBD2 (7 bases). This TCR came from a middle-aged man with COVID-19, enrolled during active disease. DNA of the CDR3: TGTGCCACCAGTCTTCGGGGGGCGCCCGGGGAGCTGTTTTTT. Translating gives CATSLRGAPGELFF.